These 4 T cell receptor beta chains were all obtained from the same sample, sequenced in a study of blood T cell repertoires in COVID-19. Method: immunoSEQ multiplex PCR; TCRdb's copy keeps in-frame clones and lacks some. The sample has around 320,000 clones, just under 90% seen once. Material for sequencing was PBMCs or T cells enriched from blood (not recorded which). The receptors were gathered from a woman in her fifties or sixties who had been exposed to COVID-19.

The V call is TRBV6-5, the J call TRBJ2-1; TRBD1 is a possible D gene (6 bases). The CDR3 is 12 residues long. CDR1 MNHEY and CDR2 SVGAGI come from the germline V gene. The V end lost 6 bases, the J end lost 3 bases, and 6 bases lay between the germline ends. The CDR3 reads CASSRGYNEQFF. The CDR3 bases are TGTGCCAGCAGCAGGGGCTACAATGAGCAGTTCTTC.

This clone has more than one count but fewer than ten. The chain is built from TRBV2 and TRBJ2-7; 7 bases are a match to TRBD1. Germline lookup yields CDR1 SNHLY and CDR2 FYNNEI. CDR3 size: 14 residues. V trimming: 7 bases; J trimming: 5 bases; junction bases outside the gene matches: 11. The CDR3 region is CASILMTGRDEQYF. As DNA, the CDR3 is TGTGCCAGCATACTAATGACAGGGCGGGACGAGCAGTACTTC.

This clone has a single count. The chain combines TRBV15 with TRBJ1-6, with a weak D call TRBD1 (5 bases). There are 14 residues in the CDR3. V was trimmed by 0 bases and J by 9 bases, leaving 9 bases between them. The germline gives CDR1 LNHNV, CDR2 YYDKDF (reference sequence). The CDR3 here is CATSRDRDGSPLHF. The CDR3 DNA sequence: TGTGCCACCAGCAGAGACAGGGATGGTTCACCCCTCCACTTT.

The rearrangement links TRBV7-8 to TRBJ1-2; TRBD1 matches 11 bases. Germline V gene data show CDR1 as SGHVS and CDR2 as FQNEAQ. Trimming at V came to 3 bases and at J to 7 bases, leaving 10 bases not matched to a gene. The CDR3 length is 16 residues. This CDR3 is CASSLRPGQGASGYTF. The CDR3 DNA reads TGTGCCAGCAGCTTGCGGCCTGGACAGGGGGCGAGTGGCTACACCTTC.